These 20 T cell receptor beta chains were all obtained from the same sample, sequenced in a study of PD-L1 blockade in urothelial cancer (dated by TCRdb to 2015 to 2018). Preparation of the library involved the immunoSEQ multiplex PCR assay. TCRdb retrieved this table from immuneACCESS and kept in-frame rearrangements only. Not all clones are present; in checked studies, unresolved V genes account for under half, and no reason is known for the remainder. Within this sample are some 20,000 clones, with 80% to 90% of them counted one time only. 3.7% of the sample goes to the ten largest clones. The sequencing used PBMCs, collected around atezolizumab (anti-PD-L1) treatment. All receptors derive from a man aged 45-65 years with urothelial cancer.

The rearrangement uses TRBV10-1 and TRBJ2-7; TRBD2 matches at 11 bases. Germline V lookup: CDR1 WNHNN, CDR2 SYGVQD (reference sequence). V lost 5 bases to trimming and J lost 6 bases; unmatched junction nucleotides: 3. The CDR3 sequence is 13 residues long. The CDR3 here is CASSSLAGVEQYF. For the CDR3, the DNA is TGCGCCAGCAGTTCACTAGCGGGGGTCGAGCAGTACTTC.

The chain uses TRBV5-1 and TRBJ2-2; weak D call: TRBD1 (6 bases). Germline V gene sequence: CDR1 SGHRS, CDR2 YFSETQ. Deletions cut 6 bases from V and 6 bases from J, with 18 bases between. The CDR3 covers 15 residues. CDR3 protein: CASTPSWGLAGELFF. The CDR3 DNA follows: TGCGCCAGCACCCCCTCGTGGGGGCTGGCCGGGGAGCTGTTTTTT. The full variable domain, its missing parts supplied by reference TRBV5-1 and TRBJ2-2, is KAGVTQTPRYLIKTRGQQVTLSCSPISGHRSVSWYQQTPGQGLQFLFEYFSETQRNKGNFPGRFSGRQFSNSRSEMNVSTLELGDSALYLCASTPSWGLAGELFFGEGSRLTVL.

The gene calls are TRBV5-1 and TRBJ2-2; 9 nucleotides agree with TRBD1. The V and J ends lost 0 bases and 4 bases, in that order; junction bases with no gene match: 7. The germline gives CDR1 SGHRS, CDR2 YFSETQ. CDR3 length: 17 residues. The CDR3 spells CASSLGTGGSGTGELFF. Written as DNA, the CDR3 is TGCGCCAGCAGCTTGGGTACAGGGGGCTCGGGCACCGGGGAGCTGTTTTTT.

CDR3 DNA sequence: TGTGCCAGCAGCCAAGAACGGGTACTAGGCGGGGAGCTGTTTTTT. Protein sequence: CASSQERVLGGELFF. The chain is built from TRBV14 and TRBJ2-2; D may be TRBD2 (5 bases). This CDR3 spans 15 amino acids. In germline, CDR1 is SGHDN, CDR2 FVKESK. V lost 0 bases, J lost 7 bases, and 12 bases lay in between.

V usage is TRBV7-2 and J usage is TRBJ2-7, with D possibly being TRBD1 (5 bases). The V end lost 5 bases, the J end lost 3 bases, and 14 bases lay between the germline ends. This CDR3 is built from 14 residues. The germline V gene encodes CDR1 SGHTA and CDR2 FQGNSA. The CDR3 reads CASSPSKGYYEQYF. The CDR3 DNA is TGTGCCAGCAGCCCCTCAAAGGGGTACTACGAGCAGTACTTC.

The V gene is TRBV29-1, the J gene TRBJ2-7, with 12 bases matching TRBD1. CDR1 and CDR2 (germline): SQVTM, ANQGSEA. Trimming at V came to 2 bases and at J to 7 bases, leaving 9 bases not matched to a gene. This CDR3 has 15 residues. The CDR3 nucleotides are TGCAGCGTTGAATTCCTGGGACAGGGGGCGCGAGAGCAGTACTTC. Its protein product is CSVEFLGQGAREQYF.

In the case of this clone: Other DNA sequences in the sample encode the same CDR3. V is TRBV2 and J is TRBJ2-5; unclear D gene. Trimming pared 3 bases from V and 5 bases from J, leaving 4 bases between. The CDR3 spans 11 residues. Germline assignment: CDR1 SNHLY and CDR2 FYNNEI. The CDR3 nucleotides are TGTGCCAGCAGTGAGCGGGAGACCCAGTACTTC. Translated: CASSERETQYF.

V gene TRBV6-5 combines with J gene TRBJ2-7; the match to TRBD2 covers 9 bases. This CDR3 has 16 residues. V was pared by 0 bases and J by 3 bases, with 6 bases of the junction left unmatched. Looked up from germline, CDR1 is MNHEY and CDR2 is SVGAGI. This chain's CDR3 is CASSYSVLAGFYEQYF. The CDR3 bases are TGTGCCAGCAGTTACTCCGTACTAGCGGGCTTCTACGAGCAGTACTTC.

This chain's CDR3 is CSAGQGYEQYF. The CDR3 coding sequence is TGCAGCGCCGGACAAGGCTACGAGCAGTACTTC. This rearrangement joins TRBV29-1 to TRBJ2-7; maybe TRBD1 (5 bases). V gave up 7 bases and J gave up 3 bases, with 10 bases separating them. The CDR3 covers 11 residues. In germline, CDR1 is SQVTM, CDR2 ANQGSEA.

The chain employs TRBV7-9 and TRBJ1-1; 9 bases match TRBD1. The CDR3 contains 14 residues. Germline V gives CDR1 SEHNR, CDR2 FQNEAQ (reference sequence). Unmatched junction bases numbered 0, after V lost 3 bases and J lost 1 base. DNA for the CDR3: TGTGCCAGCAGCTTGACAGGGGGGAACACTGAAGCTTTCTTT. Amino acid sequence: CASSLTGGNTEAFF.

This clone was seen just once. The chain combines TRBV28 with TRBJ2-7, with TRBD2 as a possible D gene (5 bases). CDR1 and CDR2 from the germline V gene are MDHEN and SYDVKM. CDR3 size: 15 residues. Trimming removed 4 bases at V and 2 bases at J, with 15 bases between. CDR3 DNA: TGTGCCAGCAGTTCCCCGGACTCTAAGGCCTACGAGCAGTACTTC. Encoded protein: CASSSPDSKAYEQYF.

This sequence joins TRBV9 and TRBJ2-2; no clear D gene. Deletions cut 7 bases from V and 4 bases from J, with 5 bases between. Germline values: CDR1 SGDLS, CDR2 YYNGEE. The CDR3 contains 11 residues. The CDR3 DNA follows: TGTGCCAGCTCTCTCACCGGGGAGCTGTTTTTT. Translating it yields CASSLTGELFF.

The table lists this clone with a few counts. J is TRBJ1-3 and V is TRBV6-1; possibly TRBD1 for D (5 bases). CDR1 is MNHNS, CDR2 SASEGT, per germline. This CDR3 is built from 15 residues. Trimming shortened V by 7 bases and J by 4 bases, and 17 bases separated the two germline ends. CDR3 nucleotide sequence: TGTGCCAGCATCCGCCTTTTGAACAGGGGAAACACCATATATTTT. This translates into CASIRLLNRGNTIYF.

V usage is TRBV12-5 and J usage is TRBJ2-3; 13 positions agree with TRBD2. V shed 2 bases and J 0 bases; nucleotides not matched to a gene: 14. The CDR3 is 21 residues long. Germline loops: CDR1 LGHNT, CDR2 FRNRAP. Here the CDR3 reads CASGLKETGTSGAPSTDTQYF. Here the CDR3 DNA reads TGTGCTAGTGGTTTGAAAGAGACCGGGACTAGCGGGGCCCCTAGCACAGATACGCAGTATTTT.

The genes are TRBV11-2 and TRBJ2-1; D is perhaps TRBD2 (5 bases). The CDR3 contains 15 residues. CDR1 and CDR2 (germline): SGHAT, FQNNGV. The V end lost 3 bases, the J end lost 8 bases, and 17 bases lay between the germline ends. The chain's CDR3 is CASSFSFGGLDEQFF. DNA of the CDR3: TGTGCCAGCAGCTTTTCATTCGGCGGGCTTGATGAGCAGTTCTTC.

The chain recombines TRBV27 with TRBJ2-3; 8 bases are shared with TRBD2. V lost 6 bases to trimming and J lost 2 bases; unmatched junction nucleotides: 7. The CDR3 extends over 15 amino acids. The V gene's germline CDR1 is MNHEY and CDR2 SMNVEV (reference sequence). The CDR3 DNA sequence: TGTGCCAGCAGCGGGAGGGCCTATGACACAGATACGCAGTATTTT. It translates to CASSGRAYDTDTQYF.

V is TRBV9 and J is TRBJ2-2; D is possibly TRBD1 (5 bases). Germline V gene sequence: CDR1 SGDLS, CDR2 YYNGEE. V gave up 0 bases and J gave up 6 bases, with 9 bases separating them. This CDR3 is 14 amino acids long. Here the CDR3 reads CASSVEGSSGELFF. The CDR3 nucleotides read TGTGCCAGCAGCGTAGAGGGGTCATCCGGGGAGCTGTTTTTT.

This clone was detected only once. V and J are TRBV7-8 and TRBJ2-7; 8 bases align to TRBD1. Germline values: CDR1 SGHVS, CDR2 FQNEAQ. This CDR3 is 15 amino acids long. With 1 base clipped from V and 4 bases from J, the junction kept 6 bases outside the gene matches. CDR3 protein: CASSLVQGADYEQYF. The DNA for the CDR3 is TGTGCCAGCAGCTTAGTTCAGGGGGCGGATTACGAGCAGTACTTC.

The chain combines TRBV21-1 with TRBJ2-7; the table's D call TRBD2 went unverified against the DNA. TRBV21-1 is flagged as a pseudogene. The CDR3 covers 18 residues. Here the CDR3 DNA reads TGTGCCAGCAGCAAAGTTGGGACTAGCGGGAGGGCCAGCTACGAGCAGTACTTC. This gives the protein CASSKVGTSGRASYEQYF.

V is TRBV27 and J is TRBJ2-2; 11 positions match TRBD2. Germline V CDR1 and CDR2: MNHEY, SMNVEV (reference sequence). V was clipped by 3 bases and J by 7 bases; unmatched bases: 4. The CDR3 contains 15 residues. The CDR3 spells CASSLGSGRGGELFF. The CDR3 bases are TGTGCCAGCAGTTTGGGTAGCGGGAGGGGCGGGGAGCTGTTTTTT.